The 9 T cell receptor beta chains below all came from one sample that was sequenced in a study of blood T cell repertoires in COVID-19. TCRdb's copy holds only in-frame clones and misses some; the assay was immunoSEQ multiplex PCR. Counted here are some 200,000 clones, 80% to 90% occurring once; the ten biggest clones make up 4% to 4.5%. Sequencing input: peripheral blood. These receptors all come from a man aged 50 or older with acute or convalescent COVID-19.

V usage is TRBV4-1 and J usage is TRBJ1-2; 10 bases are a match to TRBD1. The CDR3 extends over 14 amino acids. CDR1 MGHRA and CDR2 YSYEKL come from the germline V gene. V shed 6 bases, J shed 2 bases, and the junction held 3 bases outside the gene matches. The DNA for the CDR3 is TGCGCCAGCAGTTCGGGACAGGGGAACTATGGCTACACCTTC. Translated, it gives CASSSGQGNYGYTF.

The chain carries TRBV6-1 and TRBJ1-2; TRBD1 might be the D (5 bases). Germline V gives CDR1 MNHNS, CDR2 SASEGT. The V gene lost 1 base and the J gene lost 6 bases, with 15 bases spanning the gap. CDR3 length: 15 amino acids. The CDR3 sequence: CASSEGGGGPDGYTF. The DNA for the CDR3 is TGTGCCAGCAGTGAAGGTGGCGGGGGACCGGATGGCTACACCTTC.

The genes are TRBV2 and TRBJ2-2, with D uncertain. Germline-derived CDR1 and CDR2 are SNHLY and FYNNEI. V lost 7 bases and J lost 4, with 13 bases in between. This CDR3 contains 14 residues. This chain's CDR3 is CASNSWQATGELFF. CDR3 nucleotide sequence: TGTGCCAGCAATTCGTGGCAGGCCACCGGGGAGCTGTTTTTT.

This clone occurred once. V and J are TRBV27 and TRBJ1-1, with 8 bases that match TRBD1. The CDR3 loop spans 13 amino acids. Per the germline V gene, CDR1 is MNHEY and CDR2 is SMNVEV (reference sequence). V shed 4 bases, J shed 4 bases, and the junction held 2 bases outside the gene matches. The CDR3 DNA follows: TGTGCCAGCAGTTGGGGGACAGGCACTGAAGCTTTCTTT. It specifies CASSWGTGTEAFF.

This clone was observed once. The V and J genes are TRBV18 and TRBJ2-7; TRBD1 aligns across 8 bases. Trimming took 5 bases from V and 0 from J; bases not matched to a gene: 6. The V gene's germline CDR1 is KGHSH and CDR2 LQKENI. CDR3 length: 15 residues. CDR3 DNA: TGTGCCAGCTCAGGGACAGGTGTAGGCTCCTACGAGCAGTACTTC. This encodes CASSGTGVGSYEQYF.

The V gene is TRBV4-1, the J gene TRBJ2-6; 9 bases map to TRBD1. V shed 1 base and J 0 bases; nucleotides not matched to a gene: 4. Per the germline V gene, CDR1 is MGHRA and CDR2 is YSYEKL. This CDR3 comprises 18 residues. For the CDR3, the DNA is TGCGCCAGCAGCCAAGGGGGGACAGGGATCTCTGGGGCCAACGTCCTGACTTTC. It is translated as CASSQGGTGISGANVLTF.

V gene TRBV10-2 combines with J gene TRBJ1-2, with D possibly matching TRBD1 (6 bases). CDR1 and CDR2 from the germline V gene are WSHSY and SAAADI. The CDR3 contains 12 residues. The V end lost 7 bases, the J end lost 2 bases, and 8 bases lay between the germline ends. The CDR3: CASTDRNYGYTF. CDR3 coding DNA: TGCGCCAGCACCGACAGGAACTATGGCTACACCTTC.

The gene calls are TRBV15 and TRBJ2-7; D is possibly TRBD1 (6 bases). The V and J ends lost 6 bases and 1 base respectively, with 22 bases between them. This CDR3 is 17 amino acids long. From germline, CDR1 is LNHNV and CDR2 YYDKDF (reference sequence). The CDR3 coding sequence is TGTGCCACCAGTCCGATACAGGGCAGGGGTAGGTCCTACGAGCAGTACTTC. It yields the protein CATSPIQGRGRSYEQYF.

The chain links TRBV5-1 to TRBJ2-7; 9 positions agree with TRBD1. The J segment lost 5 bases and the V segment lost 4 bases, leaving 13 bases of the junction unmatched. Germline loops: CDR1 SGHRS, CDR2 YFSETQ. The CDR3 sequence is 16 residues long. The DNA of the CDR3 is TGCGCCAGCAGCCCCCGCCCGGGACAGGGTGGGAACGAGCAGTACTTC. Translating gives CASSPRPGQGGNEQYF.